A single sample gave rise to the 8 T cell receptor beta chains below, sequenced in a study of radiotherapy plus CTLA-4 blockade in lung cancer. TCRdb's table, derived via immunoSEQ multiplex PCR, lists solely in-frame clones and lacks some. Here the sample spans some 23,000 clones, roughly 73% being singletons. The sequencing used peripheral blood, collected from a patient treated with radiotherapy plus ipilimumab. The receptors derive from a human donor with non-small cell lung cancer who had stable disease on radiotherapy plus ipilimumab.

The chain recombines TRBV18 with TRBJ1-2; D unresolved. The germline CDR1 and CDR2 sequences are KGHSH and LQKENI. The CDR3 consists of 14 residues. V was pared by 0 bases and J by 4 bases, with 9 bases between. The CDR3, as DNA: TGTGCCAGCTCACCACCATACGGTATCTATGGCTACACCTTC. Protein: CASSPPYGIYGYTF.

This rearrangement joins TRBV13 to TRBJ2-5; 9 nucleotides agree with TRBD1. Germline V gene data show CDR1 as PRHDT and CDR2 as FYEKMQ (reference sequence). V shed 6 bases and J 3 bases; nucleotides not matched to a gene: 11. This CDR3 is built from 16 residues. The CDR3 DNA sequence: TGTGCCAGCAGTCGAACAGGGGGCGCGGTAGAAGAGACCCAGTACTTC. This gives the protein CASSRTGGAVEETQYF.

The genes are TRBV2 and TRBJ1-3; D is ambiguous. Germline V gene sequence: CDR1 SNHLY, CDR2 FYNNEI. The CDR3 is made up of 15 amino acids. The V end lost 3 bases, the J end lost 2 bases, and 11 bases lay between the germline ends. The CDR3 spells CASSDVRLTGNTIYF. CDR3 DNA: TGTGCCAGCAGTGATGTGAGACTTACTGGAAACACCATATATTTT.

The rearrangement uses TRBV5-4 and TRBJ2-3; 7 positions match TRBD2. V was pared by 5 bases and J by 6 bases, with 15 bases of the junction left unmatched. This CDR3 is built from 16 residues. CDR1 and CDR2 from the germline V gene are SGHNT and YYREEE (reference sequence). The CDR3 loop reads CASSRPSGGALDTQYF. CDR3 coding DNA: TGTGCCAGCAGTCGACCTAGCGGCGGGGCACTCGATACGCAGTATTTT.

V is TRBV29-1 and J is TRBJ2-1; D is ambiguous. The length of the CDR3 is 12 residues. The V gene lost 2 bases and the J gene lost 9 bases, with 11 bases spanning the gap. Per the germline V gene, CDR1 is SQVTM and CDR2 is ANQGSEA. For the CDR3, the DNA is TGCAGCGTTGAATCGGCTTCCAGTGAGCAGTTCTTC. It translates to CSVESASSEQFF.

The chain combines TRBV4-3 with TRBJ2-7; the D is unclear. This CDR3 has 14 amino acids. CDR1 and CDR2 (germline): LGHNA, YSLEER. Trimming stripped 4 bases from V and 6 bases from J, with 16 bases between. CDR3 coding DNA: TGCGCCAGCAGCCCCCTACTGGGCCCCTTCGAGCAGTACTTC. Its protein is CASSPLLGPFEQYF.

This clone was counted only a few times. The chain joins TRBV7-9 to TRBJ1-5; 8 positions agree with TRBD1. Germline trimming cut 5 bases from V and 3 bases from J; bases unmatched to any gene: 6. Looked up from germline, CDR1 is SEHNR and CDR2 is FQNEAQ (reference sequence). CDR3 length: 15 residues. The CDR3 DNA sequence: TGTGCCAGCAGCCTACGGGACAGGCACAATCAGCCCCAGCATTTT. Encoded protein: CASSLRDRHNQPQHF.

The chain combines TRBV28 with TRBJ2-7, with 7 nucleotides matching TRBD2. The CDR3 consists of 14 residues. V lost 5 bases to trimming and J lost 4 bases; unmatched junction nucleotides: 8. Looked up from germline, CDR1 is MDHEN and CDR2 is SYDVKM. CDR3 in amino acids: CASSPGGSEYEQYF. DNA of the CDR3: TGTGCCAGCAGTCCCGGCGGGAGCGAGTACGAGCAGTACTTC.